This T cell receptor (beta chain) emerged from a study of T-cell reconstitution after alpha-beta-depleted transplantation in children. Trimming took 8 bases from V and 4 from J; bases not matched to a gene: 15. This CDR3 is built from 16 residues. Unique molecular identifiers featured in how the TCRbeta library was prepared. A single record per CDR3 protein comes from TCRdb applying MiXCR to the PCR reads. The data contain about 580,000 distinct CDR3 sequences, about 23% of them singletons. As regards this clonotype: Its specificity is not known.

The study, taken as a whole, reports: Among T cells one year after transplant, newly produced cells accounted for most counts and diversity.

Source: PBMCs, mostly from graft donor cells, taken 360 days after TCRalphabeta/CD19-depleted stem cell transplant. The receptor was isolated from a boy younger than two who had a stem cell transplant for acute myeloid leukemia, so the T cells may come from the graft donor. The J gene is TRBJ1-2, the V gene TRBV12-3 or TRBV12-4, with 8 bases aligning to TRBD1. The CDR3 protein is CASLRGGGQGSYGYTF. Here the CDR3 DNA reads TGTGCCAGCCTAAGGGGGGGCGGACAGGGCTCCTATGGCTACACCTTC.